Following are 26 T cell receptor beta chains from one sample sequenced in a study of T and B cells in COVID-19 patients. Multiplex PCR with BIOMED2 TRB-A/B primer pools amplified TRB rearrangements. TCRdb re-derived calls from the multiplex PCR reads in MiXCR, one entry per CDR3 protein. Of around 5,200 distinct CDR3 sequences in the sample, 20% were seen once. Each TRB amplification used roughly 220-550 ng of genomic DNA from blood. What was sequenced was blood. The receptors stem from a human donor who had recovered from COVID-19.

This clonotype was found many times. V usage is TRBV6-6 and J usage is TRBJ1-3; no reliable D call. CDR3 length equals 11 residues. Trimming left V 8 bases short and J 8 bases short, with 10 bases between. The germline V gene has CDR1 MNHNY and CDR2 SVGAGI (reference sequence). The CDR3 sequence: CASGPLDTIYF. CDR3 DNA sequence: TGTGCCAGCGGACCCTTGGACACCATATATTTT.

A remark on this clonotype: A junction end diverges from the germline sequence, so it may reflect a read error. The V call is TRBV5-4, the J call TRBJ2-6, with TRBD1 matching 12 bases. Germline CDR1 reads SGHNT; CDR2 reads YYREEE (reference sequence). CDR3 length: 19 amino acids. The CDR3 nucleotides read TGCGCCAGCAGCCAAAGGGACAGGGGGCTCTCCTCTGGGGCCAACGTCCTGACTTTC. Protein sequence: CASSQRDRGLSSGANVLTF.

The genes are TRBV9 and TRBJ2-1, with 9 bases lining up with TRBD2. The V gene end was trimmed by 2 bases and the J gene end by 4 bases; junction bases not matched to a gene: 4. The CDR3 length is 15 residues. The germline CDR1 and CDR2 sequences are SGDLS and YYNGEE. The CDR3: CASSVRLAAYNEQFF. The CDR3 DNA follows: TGTGCCAGCAGCGTCAGACTAGCGGCATACAATGAGCAGTTCTTC.

Comment on this clonotype: Compared with germline, one end of the junction differs, possibly owing to a read error. The chain carries TRBV20-1 and TRBJ2-7, with 11 bases lining up with TRBD2. CDR3 size: 15 residues. CDR1 is DFQATT and CDR2 is SNEGSKA in the germline V gene (reference sequence). The CDR3 here is CSARGGTSGSYERYF. DNA of the CDR3: TGCAGTGCTAGAGGTGGGACTAGCGGATCCTACGAGCGGTACTTC.

This clonotype is medium-sized. The J gene is TRBJ1-2, the V gene TRBV19; D call uncertain. The CDR3 spans 13 residues. Trimming pared 0 bases from V and 4 bases from J, leaving 6 bases between. Germline CDR1 LNHDA, CDR2 SQIVND (reference sequence). The CDR3 sequence is CASSIDSLYGYTF. For the CDR3, the DNA is TGTGCCAGTAGTATAGACAGCCTCTATGGCTACACCTTC. Using reference TRBV19 and TRBJ1-2 for the parts outside the CDR3, the full variable domain is DGGITQSPKYLFRKEGQNVTLSCEQNLNHDAMYWYRQDPGQGLRLIYYSQIVNDFQKGDIAEGYSVSREKKESFPLTVTSAQKNPTAFYLCASSIDSLYGYTFGSGTRLTVV.

This rearrangement joins TRBV7-9 to TRBJ2-1, with TRBD2 matching over 10 bases. CDR3 length equals 16 residues. Germline V gene sequence: CDR1 SEHNR, CDR2 FQNEAQ (reference sequence). V trimming: 2 bases; J trimming: 4 bases; junction bases outside the gene matches: 5. The CDR3 region has the DNA TGTGCCAGCAGCTTATCCCTAGCGGGAGCTTACAATGAGCAGTTCTTC. It yields the protein CASSLSLAGAYNEQFF.

This clonotype was seen repeatedly, ten times or more. This chain connects TRBV5-1 to TRBJ2-2, with 11 positions matching TRBD1. With 5 bases clipped from V and 6 bases from J, the junction kept 0 bases outside the gene matches. Germline CDR1 is SGHRS and CDR2 is YFSETQ. This CDR3 is 13 amino acids long. The CDR3 DNA reads as TGCGCCAGCAGGGGACAGGGGGCCGGGGAGCTGTTTTTT. Protein sequence: CASRGQGAGELFF.

The J gene is TRBJ1-3, the V gene TRBV20-1; D remains ambiguous. Germline-derived CDR1 and CDR2 are DFQATT and SNEGSKA (reference sequence). This CDR3 contains 13 residues. V lost 5 bases to trimming and J lost 0 bases, with 8 bases between them. The CDR3 bases are TGCAGTGCTCGAGGGAGCTCTGGAAACACCATATATTTT. It codes for CSARGSSGNTIYF.

This clonotype has a handful of counts. This chain links TRBV7-2 with TRBJ2-1, with D possibly TRBD2 on 5 matching bases. In germline, CDR1 is SGHTA, CDR2 FQGNSA. Trimming stripped 4 bases from V and 7 bases from J, with 17 bases between. CDR3 length equals 15 residues. CDR3 loop: CASSSISALGNEQFF. CDR3 nucleotides: TGTGCCAGCAGCTCGATTAGCGCTTTAGGAAATGAGCAGTTCTTC.

This clonotype showed up just a few times. This sequence joins TRBV11-3 and TRBJ2-1; the match to TRBD2 covers 10 bases. Per germline, CDR1 SGHNT and CDR2 YENEEA. The CDR3 loop spans 15 amino acids. Germline trimming cut 5 bases from V and 4 bases from J; bases unmatched to any gene: 5. The CDR3 spells CASSKGTSEYNEQFF. The CDR3 DNA is TGTGCCAGCAGCAAAGGGACTAGCGAGTACAATGAGCAGTTCTTC.

This chain uses TRBV10-3 with TRBJ2-7, with TRBD1 matching over 9 bases. The germline CDR1 and CDR2 sequences are ENHRY and SYGVKD. Trimming cost V 0 bases and J 3 bases; bases outside gene matches: 0. This CDR3 has 14 residues. The CDR3 spells CAISESGQGYEQYF. The CDR3 bases are TGTGCCATCAGTGAGTCGGGACAGGGCTACGAGCAGTACTTC.

This chain links TRBV15 with TRBJ1-1; D is possibly TRBD1 (5 bases). CDR3 length equals 14 residues. Trimming removed 4 bases at V and 2 bases at J, with 11 bases between. Germline CDR1 reads LNHNV; CDR2 reads YYDKDF (reference sequence). In DNA form, the CDR3 reads TGTGCCACCAGCACAGGGCGAATAAACACTGAAGCTTTCTTT. This encodes CATSTGRINTEAFF. Together with reference TRBV15 and TRBJ1-1, the CDR3 gives the full variable domain: DAMVIQNPRYQVTQFGKPVTLSCSQTLNHNVMYWYQQKSSQAPKLLFHYYDKDFNNEADTPDNFQSRRPNTSFCFLDIRSPGLGDTAMYLCATSTGRINTEAFFGQGTRLTVV.

Here the CDR3 DNA reads TGTGCCAGCAGCTTAGGGCCGGGACAGGGGTCGTTGGAGCAGTACTTC. This encodes CASSLGPGQGSLEQYF. The chain is built from TRBV11-2 and TRBJ2-7; TRBD1 agrees at 10 bases. V shed 1 base, J shed 7 bases, and the junction held 10 bases outside the gene matches. The CDR3 consists of 16 residues. CDR1 SGHAT and CDR2 FQNNGV come from the germline V gene.

This clonotype was counted a few times. This sequence joins TRBV7-2 and TRBJ2-4; 9 positions match TRBD1. This CDR3 is 16 amino acids long. Germline-derived CDR1 and CDR2 are SGHTA and FQGNSA. Trimming removed 5 bases from V and 7 bases from J; junction bases left unmatched: 12. The CDR3 sequence: CASSTSGTGFWNIQYF. The CDR3 bases are TGTGCCAGCAGCACTTCCGGGACAGGGTTCTGGAACATTCAGTACTTC.

This clonotype was picked up many times. CDR3 coding DNA: TGTGCCAGTAGGGGCTTAGTAGCGGGAGGGTCTTACAATGAGCAGTTCTTC. Amino acid sequence: CASRGLVAGGSYNEQFF. The J gene is TRBJ2-1, the V gene TRBV19; 11 positions agree with TRBD2. The CDR3 has 17 residues. With V trimmed by 6 bases and J by 4 bases, 11 bases remained unmatched. Germline V gene sequence: CDR1 LNHDA, CDR2 SQIVND (reference sequence).

This chain joins TRBV6-5 and TRBJ2-7, with D perhaps TRBD2 (6 bases). V was shortened by 4 bases and J by 2 bases, with 12 bases between the two germline ends. Germline values: CDR1 MNHEY, CDR2 SVGAGI. The CDR3 consists of 14 residues. CDR3 residues: CASSFRTTTYEQYF. DNA for the CDR3: TGTGCCAGCAGTTTCCGGACTACCACCTACGAGCAGTACTTC.

This clonotype came up many times. The chain has TRBV12-3 or TRBV12-4 and TRBJ1-5, with 8 bases that match TRBD1. This CDR3 comprises 14 residues. V lost 4 bases, J lost 5 bases, and 4 bases stayed unmatched. The CDR3 is CASSWGQADQPQHF. The CDR3 nucleotides are TGTGCCAGCAGTTGGGGACAGGCAGATCAGCCCCAGCATTTT.

This clonotype is judged large. J is TRBJ2-1 and V is TRBV19, with D hard to call. V shed 3 bases and J shed 4 bases, with 7 bases lying between them. The germline CDR1 and CDR2 sequences are LNHDA and SQIVND (reference sequence). The CDR3 totals 13 residues. The CDR3 here is CASSIPTYNEQFF. The CDR3 DNA follows: TGTGCCAGTAGTATCCCTACTTACAATGAGCAGTTCTTC.

This clonotype is large (0.1 to 1%) in the sample. The chain is built from TRBV15 and TRBJ1-6; D gene unclear. CDR1 and CDR2 from the germline V gene are LNHNV and YYDKDF (reference sequence). The V gene lost 0 bases and the J gene lost 7 bases, with 7 bases spanning the gap. This CDR3 spans 14 amino acids. The CDR3 loop reads CATSRDQMNSPLHF. CDR3 nucleotide sequence: TGTGCCACCAGCAGAGATCAGATGAATTCACCCCTCCACTTT.

This clonotype is judged medium-sized. The chain links TRBV27 to TRBJ2-5; 8 bases align to TRBD1. There are 15 residues in the CDR3. V was clipped by 6 bases and J by 5 bases; unmatched bases: 11. Germline V gene lookup returns CDR1 MNHEY and CDR2 SMNVEV (reference sequence). The CDR3 DNA reads TGTGCCAGCAGGGGGCTAGCCAGGGGGCTGGAGACCCAGTACTTC. Translating it yields CASRGLARGLETQYF.

This clonotype is labeled as medium-sized. The chain uses TRBV27 and TRBJ2-7; D remains unclear. Trimming left V 6 bases short and J 3 bases short, with 12 bases between. CDR1 and CDR2 from the germline V gene are MNHEY and SMNVEV (reference sequence). The CDR3 runs 13 residues. The CDR3 coding sequence is TGTGCCAGCAGCCCCCGGGCCTACTACGAGCAGTACTTC. Protein product: CASSPRAYYEQYF.

The chain is built from TRBV6-2 or TRBV6-3 and TRBJ1-2, with D possibly TRBD1 on 5 matching bases. V dropped 4 bases and J dropped 4 bases, with 13 bases sitting between them. The germline gives CDR1 MNHEY, CDR2 SVGEGT. The CDR3 is made up of 14 amino acids. The CDR3 region has the DNA TGTGCCAGCAGTTGGGGGTTGCTGGGCTATGGCTACACCTTC. Residues: CASSWGLLGYGYTF.

By share, this clonotype counts as medium-sized. The V gene is TRBV30, the J gene TRBJ2-5; 9 nucleotides line up with TRBD1. The CDR3 has 13 amino acids. Per the germline V gene, CDR1 is GTSNPN and CDR2 is SVGIG (reference sequence). Trimming at V came to 2 bases and at J to 5 bases, leaving 3 bases not matched to a gene. The CDR3 reads CAWSTGGRETQYF. The CDR3 nucleotides are TGTGCCTGGAGTACAGGGGGCAGGGAGACCCAGTACTTC.

Ten or more counts support this clonotype. The rearrangement joins TRBV10-3 to TRBJ2-5; unclear D gene. V lost 4 bases and J lost 4, with 13 bases in between. This CDR3 region has 14 residues. From germline, CDR1 is ENHRY and CDR2 SYGVKD. The CDR3 DNA follows: TGTGCCATCAGTGGTGATTCGGCATCAGAGACCCAGTACTTC. Amino acids: CAISGDSASETQYF.

Sample share makes this clonotype medium-sized. This sequence joins TRBV6-5 and TRBJ2-5; no definite D call. V gave up 7 bases and J gave up 0 bases, with 21 bases separating them. Germline values: CDR1 MNHEY, CDR2 SVGAGI. The CDR3 has 17 residues. The CDR3 protein is CASTHGGARKYQETQYF. CDR3 sequence (DNA): TGTGCCAGCACCCACGGCGGAGCTCGGAAGTACCAAGAGACCCAGTACTTC.

This clonotype was seen many times. The chain couples TRBV5-1 to TRBJ1-2; D not resolved. V was clipped by 0 bases and J by 1 base, with 7 bases between them. The length of the CDR3 is 14 residues. The germline CDR1 and CDR2 sequences are SGHRS and YFSETQ. The CDR3 here is CASSLATDNYGYTF. Written as DNA, the CDR3 is TGCGCCAGCAGCTTGGCGACGGATAACTATGGCTACACCTTC.